This T cell receptor (beta chain) was identified during a study of CD8+CD57+ T cells in acquired aplastic anemia (dated by TCRdb to 2016 to 2019). In the study overall: DNA extracted from sorted CD4+ and CD8+ cells had a mean of 3.2 ug, with a range of roughly 0.19 to 27.4 ug.

The study deep-sequenced TCR repertoires of sorted CD4+ and CD8+ blood T cells from severe aplastic anemia patients and healthy subjects. Ficoll-Paque density gradient centrifugation was used to isolate peripheral blood mononuclear cells. CD4+ and CD8+ T cells were sorted by FACS or magnetic beads before DNA extraction. The paper's findings and limits, for the study overall: Around 30 CD8+ CDR3 sequences were found to be shared between patients and controls, but these sequences appeared to be highly expressed in patients and within the immunodominant clones of the patients. Patients and healthy controls showed no significant difference in CD8+ Simpson's diversity (P=0.060).

Genomic DNA served as template for TCR beta VDJ combination and CDR3 sequence profiling. An Illumina HiSeq 2000 was the platform used for TCR repertoire sequencing. The study's processing was this. Repertoires were assessed using TRBV/TRBJ rearrangement plots, CDR3 size and DJ length profiles, and Simpson's diversity index. Whichever DNA sequence was most abundant in the deep sequencing data was defined as the immunodominant clone. CDR3 amino acid sequences were screened for sharing across subjects and were compared with published repertoires and the VDJdb database. Through fastp at Q25 and MiXCR, TCRdb rebuilt clones from the public reads, retaining in-frame beta chains. All rows with the same CDR3 protein become a single entry with the most common DNA and genes. These V and J calls rely on TCRdb rather than the paper's analysis. The sample table holds 150,000 to 200,000 distinct CDR3 sequences, of which 55% to 70% were seen once. Around 46% of the sample belongs to the ten largest clones.

This clonotype was recorded only once. The specificity of this receptor is unknown. Germline and junction disagree at one end, which may indicate a read error. Input material: sorted CD4+, CD8+, or CD8+CD57+ T cells (not recorded which) from PBMCs. This receptor was taken from a human donor with severe aplastic anemia or a healthy control (not recorded which).

The CDR3 reads CASSLGRVGQNYGYTF. In nucleotides, the sequence is TGCGCCAGCAGCTTGGGACGGGTAGGCCAAAACTATGGCTACACCTTC. The chain was built from TRBV7-9 and TRBJ1-2; the D gene is possibly TRBD1, with 5 bases matching. CDR1 and CDR2 (SEHNR, FQNEAQ) derive from the germline V gene (reference sequence). From cysteine to phenylalanine, the CDR3 is 16 amino acids long. Only the CDR3 region is kept as DNA, spanning 48 bases read in frame from base 1.